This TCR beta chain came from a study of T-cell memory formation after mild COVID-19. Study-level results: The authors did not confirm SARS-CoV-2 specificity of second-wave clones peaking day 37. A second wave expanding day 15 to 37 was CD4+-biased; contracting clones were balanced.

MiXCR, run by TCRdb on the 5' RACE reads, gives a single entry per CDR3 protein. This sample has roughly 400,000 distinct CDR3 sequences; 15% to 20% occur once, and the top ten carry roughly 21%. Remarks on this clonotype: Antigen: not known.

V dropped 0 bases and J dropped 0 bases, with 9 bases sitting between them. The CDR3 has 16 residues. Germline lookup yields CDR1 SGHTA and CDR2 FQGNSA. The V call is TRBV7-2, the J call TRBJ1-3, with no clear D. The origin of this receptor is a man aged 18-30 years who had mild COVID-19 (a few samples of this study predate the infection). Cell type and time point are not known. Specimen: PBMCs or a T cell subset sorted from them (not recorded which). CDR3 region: CASSLAPVSSGNTIYF. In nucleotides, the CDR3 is TGTGCCAGCAGCTTAGCGCCAGTCAGCTCTGGAAACACCATATATTTT.